A single sample gave rise to the 13 T cell receptor beta chains below, sequenced in a study of blood T cell repertoires in COVID-19. Some clones are missing from TCRdb's copy, which holds only in-frame ones; the method was immunoSEQ multiplex PCR. The repertoire consists of approximately 390,000 clones, with roughly 86% occurring once and the leading ten covering 2% to 2.5%. The sequenced material came from PBMCs or T cells enriched from blood (not recorded which). These receptors came from a woman in her thirties or forties with acute COVID-19.

The count of this clone is one. This sequence joins TRBV5-1 and TRBJ1-1; tentatively, D is TRBD1 (5 bases). The length of the CDR3 is 16 residues. Germline CDR1 is SGHRS and CDR2 is YFSETQ. Trimming removed 3 bases from V and 1 base from J, with 16 bases in between. CDR3 protein: CASSSTRGTGNTEAFF. In DNA, the CDR3 is TGCGCCAGCAGCTCCACTCGCGGGACGGGGAACACTGAAGCTTTCTTT. Filled out from reference TRBV5-1 and TRBJ1-1, the complete variable domain reads KAGVTQTPRYLIKTRGQQVTLSCSPISGHRSVSWYQQTPGQGLQFLFEYFSETQRNKGNFPGRFSGRQFSNSRSEMNVSTLELGDSALYLCASSSTRGTGNTEAFFGQGTRLTVV.

CDR3 sequence (DNA): TGTGCCAGCAGCCAAGACGCCGCCCAGATAAATGAGCAGTTCTTC. Encoded protein: CASSQDAAQINEQFF. The V call is TRBV3-1 (or the pseudogene TRBV3-2), the J call TRBJ2-1, with no clear D. The CDR3 extends over 15 amino acids. The germline V gene encodes CDR1 LGHDT and CDR2 YNNKEL (reference sequence). The V gene lost 0 bases and the J gene lost 7 bases, with 13 bases spanning the gap.

The gene calls are TRBV4-1 and TRBJ2-1, with 7 bases lining up with TRBD1. Germline values: CDR1 MGHRA, CDR2 YSYEKL. The CDR3 extends over 16 amino acids. Trimming took 0 bases from V and 4 from J; bases not matched to a gene: 6. CDR3: CASSQDTGVIYNEQFF. In DNA, the CDR3 is TGCGCCAGCAGCCAAGATACAGGGGTCATATACAATGAGCAGTTCTTC.

The rearrangement links TRBV11-2 to TRBJ1-5; D gene uncertain. Trimming cost V 5 bases and J 4 bases, with 12 bases left between them. The germline CDR1 and CDR2 sequences are SGHAT and FQNNGV. The CDR3 covers 14 residues. The CDR3 nucleotides are TGTGCCAGCAGCCTGGCTGGGAGAAATCAGCCCCAGCATTTT. Encoded protein: CASSLAGRNQPQHF.

The chain combines TRBV18 with TRBJ2-5; a weak D match, TRBD1 (6 bases). Germline CDR1 and CDR2: KGHSH and LQKENI. The V end was cut by 5 bases, the J end by 5 bases, with 12 bases between. This CDR3 region has 13 residues. The CDR3, as DNA: TGTGCCAGCTCAATTGGGGGCGATGAGACCCAGTACTTC. Its protein is CASSIGGDETQYF.

This chain joins TRBV30 and TRBJ1-6; D is unclear. Germline lookup yields CDR1 GTSNPN and CDR2 SVGIG (reference sequence). The CDR3 is made up of 15 amino acids. V lost 1 base to trimming and J lost 6 bases, with 13 bases between them. This CDR3 reads CAWSESVRFNSPLHF. The CDR3 nucleotides read TGTGCCTGGAGTGAATCTGTTCGGTTTAATTCACCCCTCCACTTT.

A few counts support this clone. The chain has TRBV19 and TRBJ1-5; no firm D call. CDR1 and CDR2 (germline): LNHDA, SQIVND (reference sequence). The V and J ends lost 6 bases and 2 bases respectively, with 11 bases between them. The CDR3 sequence is 14 residues long. CDR3 sequence reads: CASRKPLGNQPQHF. In DNA, the CDR3 is TGTGCCAGTAGGAAGCCGTTAGGCAATCAGCCCCAGCATTTT.

This sequence joins TRBV19 and TRBJ2-7; no definite D call. This CDR3 has 12 amino acids. Germline loops: CDR1 LNHDA, CDR2 SQIVND (reference sequence). The V end was cut by 6 bases, the J end by 6 bases, with 12 bases between. The CDR3: CASSMTGGEQYF. CDR3 bases: TGTGCCAGTAGCATGACCGGCGGCGAGCAGTACTTC.

This clone appeared a single time. The chain is built from TRBV7-9 and TRBJ1-6; 7 bases map to TRBD1. The CDR3 covers 14 residues. Trimming at V came to 6 bases and at J to 7 bases, leaving 6 bases not matched to a gene. Germline-derived CDR1 and CDR2 are SEHNR and FQNEAQ (reference sequence). The CDR3 nucleotides are TGTGCCAGCAGTGTCGGGACAGAAAATTCACCCCTCCACTTT. Translated: CASSVGTENSPLHF.

This rearrangement joins TRBV5-4 to TRBJ1-3; D gene unclear. CDR3 size: 14 residues. The V end lost 3 bases, the J end lost 2 bases, and 9 bases lay between the germline ends. The germline V gene has CDR1 SGHNT and CDR2 YYREEE (reference sequence). Written as DNA, the CDR3 is TGTGCCAGCAGCTCCGACATTACTGGAAACACCATATATTTT. It translates to CASSSDITGNTIYF.

The chain joins TRBV7-9 to TRBJ1-4; D might be TRBD1 (5 bases). With 5 bases removed from V and 6 bases from J, the gap between germline ends came to 16 bases. Germline lookup yields CDR1 SEHNR and CDR2 FQNEAQ (reference sequence). CDR3 length: 15 amino acids. The CDR3, as DNA: TGTGCCAGCAGCCCGACAGTCACTGGGGATGAAAAACTGTTTTTT. Translating gives CASSPTVTGDEKLFF. The full variable domain, rest sourced from reference TRBV7-9 and TRBJ1-4, is DTGVSQNPRHKITKRGQNVTFRCDPISEHNRLYWYRQTLGQGPEFLTYFQNEAQLEKSRLLSDRFSAERPKGSFSTLEIQRTEQGDSAMYLCASSPTVTGDEKLFFGSGTQLSVL.

This clone was observed at least ten times. The junction shows a germline mismatch at one end, possibly a read error. V is TRBV29-1 and J is TRBJ1-3, with D possibly TRBD1 on 6 matching bases. The CDR3 loop spans 13 amino acids. Germline V gene sequence: CDR1 SQVTM, CDR2 ANQGSEA. CDR3 sequence reads: CSVEGTTGNTIYF. The CDR3, as DNA: TGCAGCGTCGAAGGGACAACTGGAAACACCATATATTTT.

The chain couples TRBV6-4 to TRBJ2-2, with no clear D. The CDR3 has 14 amino acids. Trimming pared 0 bases from V and 3 bases from J, leaving 5 bases between. Looked up from germline, CDR1 is MRHNA and CDR2 is SNTAGT. DNA for the CDR3: TGTGCCAGCAGTGACTCGAGCGACACCGGGGAGCTGTTTTTT. This gives the protein CASSDSSDTGELFF.